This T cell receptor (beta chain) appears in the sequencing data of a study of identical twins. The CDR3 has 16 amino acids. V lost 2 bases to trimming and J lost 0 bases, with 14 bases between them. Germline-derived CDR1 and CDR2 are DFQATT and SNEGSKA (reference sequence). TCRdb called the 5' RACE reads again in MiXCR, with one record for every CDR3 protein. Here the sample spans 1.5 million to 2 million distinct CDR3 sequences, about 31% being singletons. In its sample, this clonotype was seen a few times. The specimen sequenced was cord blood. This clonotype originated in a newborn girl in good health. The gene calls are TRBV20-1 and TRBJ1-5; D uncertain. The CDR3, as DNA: TGCAGTGCTAGAAGTTTTAACGCGTATAGCAATCAGCCCCAGCATTTT. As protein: CSARSFNAYSNQPQHF.